The present T cell receptor (beta chain) was sequenced within a study of OX40 agonist ivuxolimab in advanced cancers. Trimming removed 0 bases at V and 4 bases at J, with 9 bases between. The germline CDR1 and CDR2 sequences are SGHTA and FQGTGA. The CDR3 contains 14 residues. Points on this clone: Its antigen remains unknown.

Samples were taken at baseline and on day 1 of cycles 4 and 7. Findings and limits, study-wide: Some patients without response likewise showed low normalized clonal expansion. Expanded clones were, on average, more numerous in CD8+ T cells than in CD4+.

This table comes from immunoSEQ multiplex PCR, and its TCRdb copy is limited to in-frame clones, with some not included. The sample has approximately 82,000 clones; roughly 90% are singletons. The starting material was CD4+ or CD8+ T cells sorted from blood, obtained in a trial of the OX40 agonist ivuxolimab. The chain recombines TRBV7-3 with TRBJ2-5; tentatively, D is TRBD2 (6 bases). The receptor was isolated from an adult with an advanced solid tumor such as melanoma, head and neck, liver or kidney cancer. The CDR3 DNA is TGTGCCAGCAGCTTAACGTCGGGGGTAGAGACCCAGTACTTC. Encoded protein: CASSLTSGVETQYF.